Below, 25 T cell receptor beta chains from the same sample are listed, as sequenced in a study of blood T cell repertoires in COVID-19. This table comes from immunoSEQ multiplex PCR, and its TCRdb copy is limited to in-frame clones, with some not included. The table lists 280,000 or so clones, approximately 88% of them singletons. The sequenced material came from peripheral blood. The receptors shown here come from a man aged 18 to 30 with active or convalescent COVID-19.

This sequence joins TRBV4-1 and TRBJ1-5; TRBD1 aligns across 9 bases. Germline lookup yields CDR1 MGHRA and CDR2 YSYEKL. This CDR3 comprises 16 residues. With 4 bases clipped from V and 0 bases from J, the junction kept 4 bases outside the gene matches. CDR3 sequence reads: CASSPTGQGSNQPQHF. CDR3 in DNA: TGCGCCAGCAGCCCTACGGGACAGGGTAGCAATCAGCCCCAGCATTTT.

The chain joins TRBV18 to TRBJ1-2, with TRBD1 matching 7 bases. The length of the CDR3 is 15 residues. Germline trimming cut 4 bases from V and 4 bases from J; bases unmatched to any gene: 9. From germline, CDR1 is KGHSH and CDR2 LQKENI. CDR3 sequence reads: CASSLNEGQRYGYTF. DNA for the CDR3: TGTGCCAGCTCACTAAACGAGGGACAGCGCTATGGCTACACCTTC.

This chain uses TRBV27 with TRBJ1-2; D uncertain. The CDR3 sequence is 13 residues long. Trimming cost V 8 bases and J 3 bases, with 13 bases left between them. CDR1 MNHEY and CDR2 SMNVEV come from the germline V gene (reference sequence). CDR3 in amino acids: CASRDMRDYGYTF. CDR3 bases: TGTGCCAGCCGCGATATGAGGGACTATGGCTACACCTTC.

The V gene is TRBV29-1, the J gene TRBJ2-5; 13 bases are a match to TRBD2. The CDR3 contains 17 residues. Unmatched junction bases numbered 5, after V lost 1 base and J lost 0 bases. Per germline, CDR1 SQVTM and CDR2 ANQGSEA. CDR3 in amino acids: CSVEAPTSGGNQETQYF. The CDR3 bases are TGCAGCGTTGAAGCCCCGACTAGCGGGGGGAACCAAGAGACCCAGTACTTC.

This rearrangement joins TRBV10-1 to TRBJ2-2, with D possibly matching TRBD1 (6 bases). Per the germline V gene, CDR1 is WNHNN and CDR2 is SYGVQD (reference sequence). The V gene lost 6 bases and the J gene lost 4 bases, with 9 bases spanning the gap. The CDR3 contains 13 residues. CDR3 in DNA: TGCGCCAGCAGGGACAGTCCCACCGGGGAGCTGTTTTTT. As protein: CASRDSPTGELFF.

This clone showed up many times. This chain connects TRBV3-1 (or the pseudogene TRBV3-2) to TRBJ2-7; D gene ambiguous. The CDR3 runs 14 residues. Germline assignment: CDR1 LGHDT and CDR2 YNNKEL (reference sequence). Trimming left V 0 bases short and J 3 bases short, with 9 bases between. The CDR3 spells CASSQEFHGYEQYF. Written as DNA, the CDR3 is TGTGCCAGCAGCCAAGAGTTTCACGGCTACGAGCAGTACTTC.

The V call is TRBV19, the J call TRBJ1-1; no clear D. Germline assignment: CDR1 LNHDA and CDR2 SQIVND (reference sequence). The CDR3 loop spans 15 amino acids. The V and J ends lost 1 base and 1 base respectively, with 10 bases between them. The CDR3 is CASSIAAGPNTEAFF. DNA for the CDR3: TGTGCCAGTAGTATAGCAGCGGGCCCGAACACTGAAGCTTTCTTT.

The chain employs TRBV3-1 (or the pseudogene TRBV3-2) and TRBJ2-2; perhaps TRBD2 as D (5 bases). V was trimmed by 0 bases and J by 4 bases, leaving 12 bases between them. The germline gives CDR1 LGHDT, CDR2 YNNKEL (reference sequence). The CDR3 spans 16 residues. CDR3 bases: TGTGCCAGCAGCCAAGAATTCCTAGCCGCCACCGGGGAGCTGTTTTTT. Protein: CASSQEFLAATGELFF.

The chain uses TRBV4-1 and TRBJ2-1, with 11 bases fitting TRBD2. Per the germline V gene, CDR1 is MGHRA and CDR2 is YSYEKL. This CDR3 contains 19 residues. The junction had 11 bases not matched to a gene; V was cut back by 4 bases and J by 0 bases. Here the CDR3 DNA reads TGCGCCAGCAGCCCTATATACGGGACTAGCGGACCCTCCTACAATGAGCAGTTCTTC. Translation: CASSPIYGTSGPSYNEQFF.

CDR3: CSAAGVYEQYF. The DNA of the CDR3 is TGCAGTGCTGCAGGGGTCTACGAGCAGTACTTC. The V and J genes are TRBV20-1 and TRBJ2-7; D may be TRBD1 (6 bases). This CDR3 comprises 11 residues. Germline V gene lookup returns CDR1 DFQATT and CDR2 SNEGSKA (reference sequence). Trimming shortened V by 5 bases and J by 3 bases, and 8 bases separated the two germline ends.

The chain combines TRBV19 with TRBJ1-2; D remains ambiguous. The germline V and J ends were trimmed by 3 bases and 2 bases, with 13 bases remaining between them. This CDR3 is built from 15 residues. The germline CDR1 and CDR2 sequences are LNHDA and SQIVND (reference sequence). The CDR3 protein is CASSMQLRLNYGYTF. CDR3 bases: TGTGCCAGTAGTATGCAACTCCGGTTAAACTATGGCTACACCTTC. Variable domain in full (rest from reference TRBV19 and TRBJ1-2): DGGITQSPKYLFRKEGQNVTLSCEQNLNHDAMYWYRQDPGQGLRLIYYSQIVNDFQKGDIAEGYSVSREKKESFPLTVTSAQKNPTAFYLCASSMQLRLNYGYTFGSGTRLTVV.

The chain uses TRBV5-6 and TRBJ1-6; D call uncertain. Germline CDR1 and CDR2: SGHDT and YYEEEE. V was shortened by 1 base and J by 0 bases, with 11 bases between the two germline ends. The CDR3 loop spans 17 amino acids. The CDR3, as DNA: TGTGCCAGCAGCTTGTCGGTGGGGAGCTCCTATAATTCACCCCTCCACTTT. Encoded protein: CASSLSVGSSYNSPLHF.

The chain combines TRBV27 with TRBJ1-2, with 11 bases fitting TRBD1. The CDR3 consists of 16 residues. Germline lookup yields CDR1 MNHEY and CDR2 SMNVEV (reference sequence). V lost 4 bases to trimming and J lost 5 bases; unmatched junction nucleotides: 9. The CDR3 coding sequence is TGTGCCAGCAGTTCACCGGGACAGGGGGGGATTTATGGCTACACCTTC. Translating it yields CASSSPGQGGIYGYTF.

CDR3 nucleotide sequence: TGCAGTGCTACTGACTATAGCAATCAGCCCCAGCATTTT. Protein sequence: CSATDYSNQPQHF. This chain uses TRBV20-1 with TRBJ1-5, with D uncertain. The germline V gene encodes CDR1 DFQATT and CDR2 SNEGSKA (reference sequence). The CDR3 is 13 amino acids. Deletions cut 4 bases from V and 0 bases from J, with 7 bases between.

V usage is TRBV3-1 (or the pseudogene TRBV3-2) and J usage is TRBJ2-3; D possibly corresponds to TRBD2 (6 bases). V lost 0 bases to trimming and J lost 4 bases, with 14 bases between them. There are 16 residues in the CDR3. Germline-derived CDR1 and CDR2 are LGHDT and YNNKEL (reference sequence). The CDR3 nucleotides are TGTGCCAGCAGCCAAGATGAGGGGAGGCTGTCAGATACGCAGTATTTT. Its protein product is CASSQDEGRLSDTQYF.

The gene calls are TRBV2 and TRBJ2-2, with D possibly TRBD1 on 5 matching bases. The germline gives CDR1 SNHLY, CDR2 FYNNEI. V lost 10 bases and J lost 2, with 29 bases in between. There are 19 residues in the CDR3. The CDR3 reads CAIPPKTPIGRANTGELFF. DNA of the CDR3: TGTGCCATACCTCCAAAGACCCCCATCGGCAGGGCCAACACCGGGGAGCTGTTTTTT.

The CDR3 nucleotides are TGTGCCAGCAGCTCCCGAAGGGGAAGGGATGAAAAACTGTTTTTT. This translates into CASSSRRGRDEKLFF. This chain uses TRBV11-2 with TRBJ1-4; D perhaps matches TRBD1 (5 bases). Germline assignment: CDR1 SGHAT and CDR2 FQNNGV. The CDR3 loop spans 15 amino acids. Deletions cut 4 bases from V and 6 bases from J, with 15 bases between. The whole variable domain, remainder taken from reference TRBV11-2 and TRBJ1-4, is EAGVAQSPRYKIIEKRQSVAFWCNPISGHATLYWYQQILGQGPKLLIQFQNNGVVDDSQLPKDRFSAERLKGVDSTLKIQPAKLEDSAVYLCASSSRRGRDEKLFFGSGTQLSVL.

This chain joins TRBV25-1 and TRBJ2-5; D possibly corresponds to TRBD1 (6 bases). Trimming took 4 bases from V and 3 from J, leaving 12 bases between them. This CDR3 is built from 14 residues. The germline gives CDR1 MGHDK, CDR2 SYGVNS. The CDR3 DNA sequence: TGTGCCAGCAGTGCAGGGACACCCAAAGAGACCCAGTACTTC. Its translation is CASSAGTPKETQYF.

The CDR3 DNA sequence: TGCGCCAGCAGTGACAGGGGAAGGAATCAGCCCCAGCATTTT. Its protein is CASSDRGRNQPQHF. The chain employs TRBV10-2 and TRBJ1-5; D perhaps matches TRBD1 (6 bases). The CDR3 length is 14 residues. V dropped 3 bases and J dropped 4 bases, with 10 bases sitting between them. Germline assignment: CDR1 WSHSY and CDR2 SAAADI.

The gene calls are TRBV9 and TRBJ2-2; 7 nucleotides match TRBD1. Germline-derived CDR1 and CDR2 are SGDLS and YYNGEE. The CDR3 has 16 amino acids. J gave up 4 bases and V 1 base, and 7 bases lay outside the gene matches. The CDR3 nucleotides read TGTGCCAGCAGCGTAAGCCGACAGGGTGGCACCGGGGAGCTGTTTTTT. Encoded protein: CASSVSRQGGTGELFF. The full variable domain, completed using reference TRBV9 and TRBJ2-2, is DSGVTQTPKHLITATGQRVTLRCSPRSGDLSVYWYQQSLDQGLQFLIQYYNGEERAKGNILERFSAQQFPDLHSELNLSSLELGDSALYFCASSVSRQGGTGELFFGEGSRLTVL.

On this clone itself: Additional DNA sequences in this sample encode the identical CDR3. The V and J genes are TRBV18 and TRBJ1-1; D unresolved. The CDR3 extends over 14 amino acids. CDR1 KGHSH and CDR2 LQKENI come from the germline V gene. Trimming left V 0 bases short and J 6 bases short, with 11 bases between. The CDR3 DNA is TGTGCCAGCTCACCACCGTCGGGTGTCGCTGAAGCTTTCTTT. This gives the protein CASSPPSGVAEAFF. The full variable domain, in which reference TRBV18 and TRBJ1-1 provide the parts outside the CDR3, is NAGVMQNPRHLVRRRGQEARLRCSPMKGHSHVYWYRQLPEEGLKFMVYLQKENIIDESGMPKERFSAEFPKEGPSILRIQQVVRGDSAAYFCASSPPSGVAEAFFGQGTRLTVV.

The V and J genes are TRBV3-1 (or the pseudogene TRBV3-2) and TRBJ2-5, with 9 bases identical to TRBD1. Per germline, CDR1 LGHDT and CDR2 YNNKEL (reference sequence). V was pared by 6 bases and J by 13 bases, with 9 bases of the junction left unmatched. This CDR3 spans 12 amino acids. The CDR3 nucleotides are TGTGCCAGCAGGGACCCGGGACAGGGTCCGTACTTC. Its protein product is CASRDPGQGPYF.

This chain joins TRBV5-8 and TRBJ2-1, with D perhaps matching TRBD1 (6 bases). The germline V and J ends were trimmed by 0 bases and 6 bases, with 13 bases remaining between them. The CDR3 covers 15 residues. Looked up from germline, CDR1 is SGHTS and CDR2 is YDEGEE. The CDR3 sequence is CASSLEGHLFNEQFF. Here the CDR3 DNA reads TGTGCCAGCAGCTTGGAGGGACACCTTTTCAATGAGCAGTTCTTC.

Concerning this clone: The sample has other DNA sequences that encode this CDR3 too. The chain recombines TRBV9 with TRBJ2-5, with 7 bases identical to TRBD2. The CDR3 spans 15 residues. CDR1 SGDLS and CDR2 YYNGEE come from the germline V gene. After removal of 0 bases from V and 1 base from J, the junction contained 3 bases not matched to a gene. The CDR3 DNA reads TGTGCCAGCAGCGTAGCGGGGGGTACCCAAGAGACCCAGTACTTC. Translated: CASSVAGGTQETQYF. The full variable domain, its missing parts supplied by reference TRBV9 and TRBJ2-5, is DSGVTQTPKHLITATGQRVTLRCSPRSGDLSVYWYQQSLDQGLQFLIQYYNGEERAKGNILERFSAQQFPDLHSELNLSSLELGDSALYFCASSVAGGTQETQYFGPGTRLLVL.

This clone was seen once. The J gene is TRBJ2-4, the V gene TRBV12-5; maybe TRBD2 (7 bases). Deletions cut 0 bases from V and 5 bases from J, with 14 bases between. This CDR3 is built from 16 residues. Per the germline V gene, CDR1 is LGHNT and CDR2 is FRNRAP. The DNA of the CDR3 is TGTGCTAGTGGTTTGGTACTCAGAGGGGGGGAAAACATTCAGTACTTC. This translates into CASGLVLRGGENIQYF.